A single sample gave rise to the 17 T cell receptor beta chains below, sequenced in a study of OX40 agonist ivuxolimab in advanced cancers. Assay: immunoSEQ multiplex PCR; the TCRdb copy retains only in-frame clones and omits some. The sample lists under 90,000 clones, 90% occurring once. The source was CD4+ or CD8+ T cells sorted from blood, collected in a trial of the OX40 agonist ivuxolimab. Receptors originate from an adult with an advanced solid tumor such as melanoma, head and neck, liver or kidney cancer.

The rearrangement links TRBV6-1 to TRBJ2-1; 10 bases line up with TRBD1. The CDR3 has 15 residues. Germline assignment: CDR1 MNHNS and CDR2 SASEGT. Trimming removed 5 bases from V and 8 bases from J; junction bases left unmatched: 9. CDR3 sequence reads: CASSLDRGIRDEQFF. Here the CDR3 DNA reads TGTGCCAGCAGTTTGGACAGGGGGATCCGGGATGAGCAGTTCTTC.

The V and J genes are TRBV4-1 and TRBJ2-7; 9 bases agree with TRBD1. V lost 3 bases, J lost 2 bases, and 8 bases stayed unmatched. This CDR3 region has 16 residues. Germline CDR1 is MGHRA and CDR2 is YSYEKL. CDR3 sequence reads: CASSHTGTGFTYEQYF. CDR3 DNA: TGCGCCAGCAGCCATACCGGGACAGGGTTTACCTACGAGCAGTACTTC.

This clone was counted only a few times. J is TRBJ2-5 and V is TRBV6-5; 8 positions match TRBD1. The junction had 6 bases not matched to a gene; V was cut back by 2 bases and J by 7 bases. The germline V gene encodes CDR1 MNHEY and CDR2 SVGAGI. The CDR3 covers 14 residues. This CDR3 is CASSYGQGGRTQYF. The CDR3 DNA sequence: TGTGCCAGCAGTTACGGACAGGGAGGTAGGACCCAGTACTTC.

The chain carries TRBV6-4 and TRBJ2-1; TRBD2 agrees at 12 bases. CDR1 is MRHNA, CDR2 SNTAGT, per germline. After removal of 6 bases from V and 13 bases from J, the junction contained 10 bases not matched to a gene. The CDR3 is made up of 14 amino acids. CDR3 nucleotide sequence: TGTGCCAGCAGCGACGCGGGGACTAGCGGGTTCCAGTTCTTC. Its translation: CASSDAGTSGFQFF.

The J gene is TRBJ2-3, the V gene TRBV5-6; no firm D call. In germline, CDR1 is SGHDT, CDR2 YYEEEE. Trimming took off 4 bases at V and 4 bases at J, with 16 bases between the two ends. The CDR3 length is 15 residues. In DNA form, the CDR3 reads TGTGCCAGCAGCCTTAGGCTAGATTTTCCAGATACGCAGTATTTT. It translates to CASSLRLDFPDTQYF.

V usage is TRBV27 and J usage is TRBJ2-1; a weak D match, TRBD2 (5 bases). The CDR3 runs 12 residues. Looked up from germline, CDR1 is MNHEY and CDR2 is SMNVEV (reference sequence). Deletions cut 2 bases from V and 6 bases from J, with 5 bases between. The CDR3 reads CASSLRGNEQFF. The CDR3 bases are TGTGCCAGCAGTTTACGGGGCAATGAGCAGTTCTTC.

The rearrangement joins TRBV14 to TRBJ2-6; 8 bases fit TRBD1. Germline-derived CDR1 and CDR2 are SGHDN and FVKESK. V trimming: 1 base; J trimming: 4 bases; junction bases outside the gene matches: 9. There are 18 residues in the CDR3. CDR3 DNA: TGTGCCAGCAGCCAAGTTCTGCAGGGGGCGCAAGGGGCCAACGTCCTGACTTTC. Translated: CASSQVLQGAQGANVLTF.

V gene TRBV10-3 combines with J gene TRBJ1-3, with no clear D. CDR3 size: 16 residues. Germline V gene lookup returns CDR1 ENHRY and CDR2 SYGVKD. The ends were cut back, 0 bases at V and 0 bases at J, with 9 bases in the middle. The CDR3 DNA is TGTGCCATCAGTGAGTCCGGGAGACGCTCTGGAAACACCATATATTTT. Protein: CAISESGRRSGNTIYF.

The genes are TRBV9 and TRBJ2-3, with D perhaps given as TRBD1 or TRBD2 (6 bases each). The germline V gene has CDR1 SGDLS and CDR2 YYNGEE. V was shortened by 0 bases and J by 5 bases, with 19 bases between the two germline ends. The CDR3 sequence is 17 residues long. CDR3 protein: CASSVEGGTIGGDTQYF. The CDR3 DNA follows: TGTGCCAGCAGCGTAGAAGGAGGGACCATAGGGGGAGATACGCAGTATTTT.

The chain recombines TRBV9 with TRBJ2-3; no reliable D call. The CDR3 covers 13 residues. Germline V gene sequence: CDR1 SGDLS, CDR2 YYNGEE. The germline V and J ends were trimmed by 2 bases and 4 bases, with 8 bases remaining between them. CDR3 DNA: TGTGCCAGCAGCGTGACCCAATCAGATACGCAGTATTTT. Amino acid sequence: CASSVTQSDTQYF. Complete variable domain (other parts from reference TRBV9 and TRBJ2-3): DSGVTQTPKHLITATGQRVTLRCSPRSGDLSVYWYQQSLDQGLQFLIQYYNGEERAKGNILERFSAQQFPDLHSELNLSSLELGDSALYFCASSVTQSDTQYFGPGTRLTVL.

The table lists this clone with a count of one. The chain joins TRBV5-1 to TRBJ1-1, with D possibly TRBD1 on 5 matching bases. Trimming cost V 4 bases and J 11 bases, with 18 bases left between them. The CDR3 is 13 residues long. Germline CDR1 is SGHRS and CDR2 is YFSETQ. This CDR3 reads CASSLGDPGRAFF. As DNA, the CDR3 is TGCGCCAGCAGCCTGGGGGACCCAGGGAGGGCTTTCTTT. Drawing the rest from reference TRBV5-1 and TRBJ1-1, the complete variable domain is KAGVTQTPRYLIKTRGQQVTLSCSPISGHRSVSWYQQTPGQGLQFLFEYFSETQRNKGNFPGRFSGRQFSNSRSEMNVSTLELGDSALYLCASSLGDPGRAFFGQGTRLTVV.

The chain uses TRBV11-2 and TRBJ2-1; 11 bases are shared with TRBD2. V lost 5 bases to trimming and J lost 7 bases; unmatched junction nucleotides: 10. The germline V gene encodes CDR1 SGHAT and CDR2 FQNNGV. The CDR3 covers 16 residues. The CDR3 is CASSETPSGGRNEQFF. The CDR3 region has the DNA TGTGCCAGCAGCGAAACCCCTAGCGGGGGGAGGAATGAGCAGTTCTTC.

This chain links TRBV29-1 with TRBJ2-7, with unresolved D. The germline V gene has CDR1 SQVTM and CDR2 ANQGSEA. The CDR3 runs 17 residues. Trimming pared 6 bases from V and 2 bases from J, leaving 26 bases between. CDR3 protein: CSVRRQRTPKSPYEQYF. The CDR3 DNA is TGCAGCGTGAGAAGACAACGGACCCCGAAATCCCCCTACGAGCAGTACTTC.

The chain combines TRBV7-9 with TRBJ2-7, with 10 bases lining up with TRBD1. This CDR3 has 15 amino acids. Per the germline V gene, CDR1 is SEHNR and CDR2 is FQNEAQ (reference sequence). V shed 8 bases, J shed 7 bases, and the junction held 14 bases outside the gene matches. The CDR3 is CASSTRDRGLTEQYF. CDR3 coding DNA: TGTGCCAGCTCCACACGGGACAGGGGCCTCACGGAGCAGTACTTC.

DNA for the CDR3: TGTGCCAGCAGCGTAGGGTTTTCTGCTTACACCGGGGAGCTGTTTTTT. It encodes CASSVGFSAYTGELFF. V is TRBV9 and J is TRBJ2-2, with D unclear. The CDR3 sequence is 16 residues long. The ends were cut back, 0 bases at V and 3 bases at J, with 12 bases in the middle. The V gene's germline CDR1 is SGDLS and CDR2 YYNGEE.

The J gene is TRBJ1-6, the V gene TRBV19; TRBD1 agrees at 7 bases. After removal of 4 bases from V and 10 bases from J, the junction contained 10 bases not matched to a gene. The CDR3 covers 15 residues. Germline lookup yields CDR1 LNHDA and CDR2 SQIVND (reference sequence). CDR3 bases: TGTGCCAGTAGTAGACAGGGTGCGCGCGAATCACCCCTCCACTTT. This sequence encodes CASSRQGARESPLHF.

The CDR3 nucleotides read TGTGCCAGCAGGTCGACAGGGTCGAACTATGGCTACACCTTC. It codes for CASRSTGSNYGYTF. The chain uses TRBV5-5 and TRBJ1-2; the match to TRBD1 covers 7 bases. The CDR3 spans 14 residues. Unmatched junction bases numbered 6, after V lost 5 bases and J lost 2 bases. The germline CDR1 and CDR2 sequences are SGHKS and YYEKEE (reference sequence).